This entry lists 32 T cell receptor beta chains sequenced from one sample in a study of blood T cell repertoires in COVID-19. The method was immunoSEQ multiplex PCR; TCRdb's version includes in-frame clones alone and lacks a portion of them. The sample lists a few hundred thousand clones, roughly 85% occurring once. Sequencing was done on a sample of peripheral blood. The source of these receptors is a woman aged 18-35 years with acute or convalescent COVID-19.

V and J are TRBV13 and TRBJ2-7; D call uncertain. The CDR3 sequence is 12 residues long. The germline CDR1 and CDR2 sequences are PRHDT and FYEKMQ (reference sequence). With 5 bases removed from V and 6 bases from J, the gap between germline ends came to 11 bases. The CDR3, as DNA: TGTGCCAGCAGCCAGGTCGGTGGCGAGCAGTACTTC. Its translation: CASSQVGGEQYF.

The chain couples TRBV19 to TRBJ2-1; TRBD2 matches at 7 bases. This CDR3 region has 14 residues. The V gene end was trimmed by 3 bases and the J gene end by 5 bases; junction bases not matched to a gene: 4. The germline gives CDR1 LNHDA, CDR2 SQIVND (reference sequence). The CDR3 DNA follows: TGTGCCAGTAGTATCTTGCGGGAGCACAATGAGCAGTTCTTC. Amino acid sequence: CASSILREHNEQFF.

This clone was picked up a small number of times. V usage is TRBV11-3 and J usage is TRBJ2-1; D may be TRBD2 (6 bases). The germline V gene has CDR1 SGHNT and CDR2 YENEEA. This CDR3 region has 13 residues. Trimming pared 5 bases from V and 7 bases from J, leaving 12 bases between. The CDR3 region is CASSRGGANEQFF. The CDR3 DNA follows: TGTGCCAGCAGCCGGGGCGGGGCTAATGAGCAGTTCTTC.

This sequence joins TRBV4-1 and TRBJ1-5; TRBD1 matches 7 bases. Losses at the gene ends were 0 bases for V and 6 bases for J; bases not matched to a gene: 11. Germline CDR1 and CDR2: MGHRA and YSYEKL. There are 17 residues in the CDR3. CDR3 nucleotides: TGCGCCAGCAGCCAAGAGAGGGGACCACAGGGGAGTCAGCCCCAGCATTTT. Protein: CASSQERGPQGSQPQHF.

The CDR3 DNA follows: TGTGCCAGCAGTCAAACTAGCGGGAGCTCCTACAATGAGCAGTTCTTC. It is translated as CASSQTSGSSYNEQFF. J is TRBJ2-1 and V is TRBV2; 11 nucleotides line up with TRBD2. The V segment lost 5 bases and the J segment 0 bases; nucleotides outside the gene matches: 3. Germline assignment: CDR1 SNHLY and CDR2 FYNNEI. This CDR3 comprises 16 residues.

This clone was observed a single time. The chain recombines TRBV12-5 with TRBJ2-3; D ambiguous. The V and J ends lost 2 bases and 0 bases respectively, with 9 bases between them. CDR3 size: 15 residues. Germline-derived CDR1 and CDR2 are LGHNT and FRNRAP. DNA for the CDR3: TGTGCTAGTGGTTTGTTTTCTACTAGCACAGATACGCAGTATTTT. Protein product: CASGLFSTSTDTQYF. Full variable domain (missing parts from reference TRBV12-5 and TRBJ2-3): DARVTQTPRHKVTEMGQEVTMRCQPILGHNTVFWYRQTMMQGLELLAYFRNRAPLDDSGMPKDRFSAEMPDATLATLKIQPSEPRDSAVYFCASGLFSTSTDTQYFGPGTRLTVL.

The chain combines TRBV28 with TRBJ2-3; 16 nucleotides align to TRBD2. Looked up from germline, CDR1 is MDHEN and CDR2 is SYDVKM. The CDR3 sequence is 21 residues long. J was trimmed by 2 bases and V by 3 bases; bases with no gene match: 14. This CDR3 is CASSFFGGLAGGQRNTDTQYF. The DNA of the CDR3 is TGTGCCAGCAGTTTCTTTGGGGGACTAGCGGGAGGGCAACGAAACACAGATACGCAGTATTTT.

The CDR3 protein is CASSPNSGIGYEQYF. The CDR3 DNA reads as TGTGCCAGCAGCCCCAATAGCGGGATCGGCTACGAGCAGTACTTC. The V gene is TRBV9, the J gene TRBJ2-7; 8 bases map to TRBD2. The CDR3 totals 15 residues. Looked up from germline, CDR1 is SGDLS and CDR2 is YYNGEE. The ends lost 4 bases at V and 3 bases at J; junction bases unmatched: 9.

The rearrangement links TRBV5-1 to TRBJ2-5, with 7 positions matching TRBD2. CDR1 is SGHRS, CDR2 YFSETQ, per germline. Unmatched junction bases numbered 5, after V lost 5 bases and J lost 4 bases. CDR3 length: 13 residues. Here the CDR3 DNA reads TGCGCCAGCAGGACGGGAGGCCGAGAGACCCAGTACTTC. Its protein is CASRTGGRETQYF.

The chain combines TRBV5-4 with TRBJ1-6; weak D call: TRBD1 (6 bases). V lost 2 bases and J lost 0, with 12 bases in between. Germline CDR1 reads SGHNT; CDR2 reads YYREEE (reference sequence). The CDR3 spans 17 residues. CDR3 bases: TGTGCCAGCAGCTTCTGGCAGGGGAGCTCCTATAATTCACCCCTCCACTTT. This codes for CASSFWQGSSYNSPLHF.

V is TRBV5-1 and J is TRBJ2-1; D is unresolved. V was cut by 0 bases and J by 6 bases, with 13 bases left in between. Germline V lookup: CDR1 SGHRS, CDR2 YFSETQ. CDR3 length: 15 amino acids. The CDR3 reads CASSLGSFSSNEQFF. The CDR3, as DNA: TGCGCCAGCAGCTTGGGTAGCTTTTCGTCCAATGAGCAGTTCTTC.

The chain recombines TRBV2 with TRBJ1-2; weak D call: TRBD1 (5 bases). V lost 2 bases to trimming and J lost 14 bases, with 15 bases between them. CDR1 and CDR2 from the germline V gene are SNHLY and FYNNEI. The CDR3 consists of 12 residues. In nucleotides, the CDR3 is TGTGCCAGCAGTGAATACGCCTCCGGGGGGACCTTC. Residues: CASSEYASGGTF.

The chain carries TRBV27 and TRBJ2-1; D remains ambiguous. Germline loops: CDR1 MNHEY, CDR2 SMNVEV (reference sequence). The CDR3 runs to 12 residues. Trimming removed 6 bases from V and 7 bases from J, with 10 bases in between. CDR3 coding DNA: TGTGCCAGCAGATTCTCGGTTAATGAGCAGTTCTTC. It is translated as CASRFSVNEQFF.

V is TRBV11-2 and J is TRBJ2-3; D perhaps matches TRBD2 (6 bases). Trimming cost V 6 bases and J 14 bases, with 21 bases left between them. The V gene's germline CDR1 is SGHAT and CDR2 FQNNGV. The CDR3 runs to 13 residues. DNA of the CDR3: TGTGCCAGCAGGTCGGGACTCCTCACTACTCGGTATTTT. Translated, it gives CASRSGLLTTRYF.

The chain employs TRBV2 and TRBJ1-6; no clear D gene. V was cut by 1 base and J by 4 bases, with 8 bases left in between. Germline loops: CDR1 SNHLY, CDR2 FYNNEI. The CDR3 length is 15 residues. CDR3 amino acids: CASSEVGGYNSPLHF. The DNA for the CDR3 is TGTGCCAGCAGTGAAGTTGGAGGGTATAATTCACCCCTCCACTTT.

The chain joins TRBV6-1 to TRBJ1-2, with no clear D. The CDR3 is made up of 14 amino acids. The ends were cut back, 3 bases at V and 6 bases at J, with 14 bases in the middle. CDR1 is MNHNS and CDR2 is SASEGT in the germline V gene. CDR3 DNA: TGTGCCAGCAGTGAGGAGCTGAAAGCCCATGGCTACACCTTC. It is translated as CASSEELKAHGYTF.

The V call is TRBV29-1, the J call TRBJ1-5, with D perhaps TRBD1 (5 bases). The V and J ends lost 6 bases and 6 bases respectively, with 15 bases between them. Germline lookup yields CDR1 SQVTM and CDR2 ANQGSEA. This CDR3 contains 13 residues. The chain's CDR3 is CSVREGTLQPQHF. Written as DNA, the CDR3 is TGCAGCGTCAGGGAGGGGACTCTTCAGCCCCAGCATTTT.

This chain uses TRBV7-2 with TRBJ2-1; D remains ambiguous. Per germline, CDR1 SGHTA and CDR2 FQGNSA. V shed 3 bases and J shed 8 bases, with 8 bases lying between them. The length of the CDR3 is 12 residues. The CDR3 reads CASSLFSDEQFF. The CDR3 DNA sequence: TGTGCCAGCAGCTTGTTTTCGGATGAGCAGTTCTTC.

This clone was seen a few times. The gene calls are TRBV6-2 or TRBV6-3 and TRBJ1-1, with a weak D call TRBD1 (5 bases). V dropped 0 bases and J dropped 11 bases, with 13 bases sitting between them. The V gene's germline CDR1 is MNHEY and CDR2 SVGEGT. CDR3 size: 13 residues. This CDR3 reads CASSYSVGGPAFF. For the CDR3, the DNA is TGTGCCAGCAGTTACTCGGTGGGGGGTCCGGCTTTCTTT.

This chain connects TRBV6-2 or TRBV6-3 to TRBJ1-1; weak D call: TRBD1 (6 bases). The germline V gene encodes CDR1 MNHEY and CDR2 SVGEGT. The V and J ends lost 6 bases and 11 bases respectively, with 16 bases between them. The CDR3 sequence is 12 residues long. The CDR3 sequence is CASSLQGQGAFF. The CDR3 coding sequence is TGTGCCAGCAGCCTCCAGGGGCAAGGGGCTTTCTTT.

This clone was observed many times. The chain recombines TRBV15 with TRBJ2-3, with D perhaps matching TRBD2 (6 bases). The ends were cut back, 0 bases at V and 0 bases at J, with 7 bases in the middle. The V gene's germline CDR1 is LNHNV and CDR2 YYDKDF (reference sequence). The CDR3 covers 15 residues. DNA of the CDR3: TGTGCCACCAGCAGAGATAGCGGCAGCACAGATACGCAGTATTTT. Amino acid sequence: CATSRDSGSTDTQYF.

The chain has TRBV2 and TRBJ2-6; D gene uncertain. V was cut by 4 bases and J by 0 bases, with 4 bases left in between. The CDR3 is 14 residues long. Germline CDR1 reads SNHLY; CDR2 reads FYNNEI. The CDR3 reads CASSANSGANVLTF. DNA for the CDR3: TGTGCCAGCAGTGCCAACTCTGGGGCCAACGTCCTGACTTTC.

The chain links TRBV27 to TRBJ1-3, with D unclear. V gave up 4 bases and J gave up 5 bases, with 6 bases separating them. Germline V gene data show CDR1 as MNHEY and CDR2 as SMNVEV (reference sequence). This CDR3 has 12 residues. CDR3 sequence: CASSSPRNTIYF. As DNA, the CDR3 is TGTGCCAGCAGTTCTCCTAGAAACACCATATATTTT.

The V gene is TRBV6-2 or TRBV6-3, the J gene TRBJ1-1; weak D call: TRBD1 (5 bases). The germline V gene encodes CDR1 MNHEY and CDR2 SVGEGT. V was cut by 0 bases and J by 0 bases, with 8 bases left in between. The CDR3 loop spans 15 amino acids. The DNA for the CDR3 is TGTGCCAGCAGTTACTCCGGGGGAATGAACACTGAAGCTTTCTTT. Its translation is CASSYSGGMNTEAFF.

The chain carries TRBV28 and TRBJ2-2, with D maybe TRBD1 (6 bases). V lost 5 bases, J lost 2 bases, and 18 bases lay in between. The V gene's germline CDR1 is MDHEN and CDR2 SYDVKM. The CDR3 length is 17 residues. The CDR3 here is CASSPRQDFLNTGELFF. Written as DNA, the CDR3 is TGTGCCAGCAGTCCACGACAGGATTTCCTAAACACCGGGGAGCTGTTTTTT.

The CDR3 sequence is CASSVVAGPYNEQFF. DNA of the CDR3: TGTGCCAGCAGTGTGGTAGCGGGGCCATACAATGAGCAGTTCTTC. This chain uses TRBV2 with TRBJ2-1; 8 nucleotides line up with TRBD2. CDR3 size: 15 residues. From germline, CDR1 is SNHLY and CDR2 FYNNEI. V dropped 4 bases and J dropped 4; count of bases not matched to a gene: 6.

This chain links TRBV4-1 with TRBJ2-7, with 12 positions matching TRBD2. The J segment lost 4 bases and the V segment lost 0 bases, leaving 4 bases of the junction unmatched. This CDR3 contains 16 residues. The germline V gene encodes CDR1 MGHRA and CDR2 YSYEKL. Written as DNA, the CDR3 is TGCGCCAGCAGCCAAGACCTAGCGGGAGGGCGGTACGAGCAGTACTTC. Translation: CASSQDLAGGRYEQYF.

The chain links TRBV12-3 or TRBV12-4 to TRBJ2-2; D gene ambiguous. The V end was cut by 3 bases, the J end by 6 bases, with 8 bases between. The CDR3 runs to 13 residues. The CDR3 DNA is TGTGCCAGCAGTTTTGGCCCACCCGGGGAGCTGTTTTTT. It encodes CASSFGPPGELFF.

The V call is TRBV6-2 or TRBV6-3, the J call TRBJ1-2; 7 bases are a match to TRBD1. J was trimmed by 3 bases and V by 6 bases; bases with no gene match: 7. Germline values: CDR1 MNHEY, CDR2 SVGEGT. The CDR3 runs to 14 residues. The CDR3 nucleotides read TGTGCCAGCAGCCGGGGACAGTGGGACTATGGCTACACCTTC. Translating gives CASSRGQWDYGYTF.

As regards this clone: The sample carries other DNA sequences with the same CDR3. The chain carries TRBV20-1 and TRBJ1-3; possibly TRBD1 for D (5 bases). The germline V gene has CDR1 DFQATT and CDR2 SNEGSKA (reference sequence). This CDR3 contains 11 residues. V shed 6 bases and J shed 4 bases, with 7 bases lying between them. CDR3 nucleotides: TGCAGTGCCAGGACAGGAAACACCATATATTTT. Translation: CSARTGNTIYF.

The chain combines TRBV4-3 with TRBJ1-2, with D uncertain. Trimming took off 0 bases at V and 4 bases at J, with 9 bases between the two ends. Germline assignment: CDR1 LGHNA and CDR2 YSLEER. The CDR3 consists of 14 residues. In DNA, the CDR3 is TGCGCCAGCAGCCAAGAAGCAGGCAGCTATGGCTACACCTTC. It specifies CASSQEAGSYGYTF.

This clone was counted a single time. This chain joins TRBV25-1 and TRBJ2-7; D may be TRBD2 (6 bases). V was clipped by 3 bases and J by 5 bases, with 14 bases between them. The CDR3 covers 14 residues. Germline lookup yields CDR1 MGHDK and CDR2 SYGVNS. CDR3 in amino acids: CASSDPGSSDEQYF. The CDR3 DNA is TGTGCCAGCAGTGACCCCGGGAGTTCCGACGAGCAGTACTTC.